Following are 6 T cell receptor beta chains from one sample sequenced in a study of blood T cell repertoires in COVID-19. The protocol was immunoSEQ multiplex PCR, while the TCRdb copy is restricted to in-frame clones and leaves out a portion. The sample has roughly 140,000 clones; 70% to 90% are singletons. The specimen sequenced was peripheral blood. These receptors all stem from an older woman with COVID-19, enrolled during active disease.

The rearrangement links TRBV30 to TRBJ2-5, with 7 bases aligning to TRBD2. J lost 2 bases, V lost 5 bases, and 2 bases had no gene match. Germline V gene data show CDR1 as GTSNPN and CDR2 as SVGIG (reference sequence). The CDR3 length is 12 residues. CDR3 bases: TGTGCCTGGGGACTAGTACAAGAGACCCAGTACTTC. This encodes CAWGLVQETQYF.

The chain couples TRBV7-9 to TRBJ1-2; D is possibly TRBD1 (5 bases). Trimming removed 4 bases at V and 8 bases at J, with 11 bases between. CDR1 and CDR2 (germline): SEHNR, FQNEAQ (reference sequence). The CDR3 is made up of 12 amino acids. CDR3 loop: CASSYGGSGYTF. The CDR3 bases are TGTGCCAGCAGCTACGGGGGGAGCGGCTACACCTTC.

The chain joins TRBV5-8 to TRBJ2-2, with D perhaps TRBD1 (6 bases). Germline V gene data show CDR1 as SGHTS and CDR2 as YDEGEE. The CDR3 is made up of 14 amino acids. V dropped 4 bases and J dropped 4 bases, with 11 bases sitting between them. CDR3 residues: CASSRTGITGELFF. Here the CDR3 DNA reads TGTGCCAGCAGCCGTACAGGGATCACCGGGGAGCTGTTTTTT.

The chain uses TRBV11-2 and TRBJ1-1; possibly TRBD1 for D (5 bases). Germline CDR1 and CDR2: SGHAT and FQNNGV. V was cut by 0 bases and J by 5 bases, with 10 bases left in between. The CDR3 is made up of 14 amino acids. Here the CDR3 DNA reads TGTGCCAGCAGCTTAGATCTCGGGGGGACTGAAGCTTTCTTT. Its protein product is CASSLDLGGTEAFF.

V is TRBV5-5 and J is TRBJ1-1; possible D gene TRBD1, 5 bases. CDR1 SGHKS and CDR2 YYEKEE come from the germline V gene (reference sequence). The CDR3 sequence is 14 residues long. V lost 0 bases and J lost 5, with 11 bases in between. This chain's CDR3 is CASSLEGVGTEAFF. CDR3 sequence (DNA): TGTGCCAGCAGCTTGGAAGGGGTCGGGACTGAAGCTTTCTTT. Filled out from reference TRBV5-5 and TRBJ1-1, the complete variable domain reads DAGVTQSPTHLIKTRGQQVTLRCSPISGHKSVSWYQQVLGQGPQFIFQYYEKEERGRGNFPDRFSARQFPNYSSELNVNALLLGDSALYLCASSLEGVGTEAFFGQGTRLTVV.

The CDR3 DNA reads as TGTGCCAGTAGTATAGACCTAGCGGGGGGGTCCATGAGATCCTACAATGAGCAGTTCTTC. Protein product: CASSIDLAGGSMRSYNEQFF. The rearrangement joins TRBV19 to TRBJ2-1, with 12 bases lining up with TRBD2. The germline V gene encodes CDR1 LNHDA and CDR2 SQIVND (reference sequence). Trimming cost V 0 bases and J 1 base; bases outside gene matches: 10. The CDR3 is 20 residues long.